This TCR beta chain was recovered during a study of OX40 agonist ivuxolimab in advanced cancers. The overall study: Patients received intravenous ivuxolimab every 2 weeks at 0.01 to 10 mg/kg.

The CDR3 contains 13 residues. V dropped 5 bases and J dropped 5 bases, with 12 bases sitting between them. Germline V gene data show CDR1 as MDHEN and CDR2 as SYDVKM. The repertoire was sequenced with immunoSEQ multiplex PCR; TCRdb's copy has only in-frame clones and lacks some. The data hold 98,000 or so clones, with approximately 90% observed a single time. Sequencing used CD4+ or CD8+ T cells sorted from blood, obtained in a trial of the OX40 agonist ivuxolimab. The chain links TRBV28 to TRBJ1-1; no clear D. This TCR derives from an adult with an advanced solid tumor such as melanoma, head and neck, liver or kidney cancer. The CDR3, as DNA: TGTGCCAGCAGTGTCGGGTCTTGGACTGAAGCTTTCTTT. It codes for CASSVGSWTEAFF.